There are a few counts of the clone carrying this T cell receptor beta chain. V lost 2 bases and J lost 5; bases outside the gene matches: 13. There are 17 residues in the CDR3. CDR1 is SGHRS, CDR2 YFSETQ, per germline. These data belong to a study of blood T cell repertoires in COVID-19. Study details: The United States, Italy and Spain were the sources of the acute and convalescent COVID-19 samples. Sources were T cells, B-cell-depleted T cells, or PBMCs; the material itself was cDNA or gDNA.

How the authors handled the data: Quantification of nucleated cells was approximated via reference gene primer amplification. Measured with immunoSEQ multiplex PCR; TCRdb has only the in-frame clones, and not every one. For V, J and clone size, that table is used; D and trimming come from the DNA. The data show 160,000 or so clones, about 85% seen once. The sequencing input was peripheral blood. This receptor was obtained from a woman in her 70s with acute or convalescent COVID-19. V gene TRBV5-1 combines with J gene TRBJ2-7; TRBD1 agrees at 10 bases. The CDR3 spells CASSFGDRGRNKNEQYF. The CDR3, as DNA: TGCGCCAGCAGCTTCGGAGACAGGGGGCGAAATAAGAACGAGCAGTACTTC.